A single sample gave rise to the 20 T cell receptor beta chains below, sequenced in a study of T cell repertoires in cytomegalovirus infection. TCRdb processed the reads anew with MiXCR; each CDR3 protein has one entry. In the table there are fewer than 1,000,000 distinct CDR3 sequences, around 30% of which are singletons. Their cognate antigens are unknown. The starting material was cultured CD8+ T cells from PBMCs, obtained from culture after CMV antigen stimulation. The receptors come from a human donor in good health (CMV status not recorded). Some clones in this sample may be carry-over from other donors' samples.

This clonotype was counted between two and nine times. V usage is TRBV14 and J usage is TRBJ1-1; 7 bases map to TRBD1. Trimming cost V 0 bases and J 10 bases; bases outside gene matches: 11. Germline lookup yields CDR1 SGHDN and CDR2 FVKESK. This CDR3 has 15 residues. The CDR3 DNA reads TGTGCCAGCAGCCAAGAAGTCACAGGGGCCCTCGGAGCTTTCTTT. Protein product: CASSQEVTGALGAFF.

The chain combines TRBV24-1 with TRBJ2-5; D is uncertain. Trimming cost V 3 bases and J 0 bases, with 10 bases left between them. This CDR3 contains 15 residues. The germline CDR1 and CDR2 sequences are KGHDR and SFDVKD. CDR3 bases: TGTGCCACCAGTGATCCCCCGGATGACCAAGAGACCCAGTACTTC. Translation gives CATSDPPDDQETQYF.

This clonotype was seen more than once but under ten times. This sequence joins TRBV28 and TRBJ1-1; D is perhaps TRBD1 (6 bases). Germline CDR1 and CDR2: MDHEN and SYDVKM. CDR3 length: 14 residues. V was shortened by 7 bases and J by 1 base, with 13 bases between the two germline ends. This chain's CDR3 is CASIPGQWNTEAFF. Written as DNA, the CDR3 is TGTGCCAGCATTCCCGGACAGTGGAACACTGAAGCTTTCTTT. Full variable domain (outside the CDR3, taken from reference TRBV28 and TRBJ1-1): DVKVTQSSRYLVKRTGEKVFLECVQDMDHENMFWYRQDPGLGLRLIYFSYDVKMKEKGDIPEGYSVSREKKERFSLILESASTNQTSMYLCASIPGQWNTEAFFGQGTRLTVV.

V is TRBV20-1 and J is TRBJ1-2; 7 bases fit TRBD1. The germline V gene encodes CDR1 DFQATT and CDR2 SNEGSKA (reference sequence). This CDR3 spans 13 amino acids. The junction had 7 bases not matched to a gene; V was cut back by 5 bases and J by 4 bases. This CDR3 is CSADREIPYGYTF. CDR3 bases: TGCAGTGCTGACAGGGAAATTCCCTATGGCTACACCTTC.

This clonotype was detected a few times. This rearrangement joins TRBV6-1 to TRBJ2-7; 8 bases are shared with TRBD1. The ends lost 5 bases at V and 2 bases at J; junction bases unmatched: 5. Germline lookup yields CDR1 MNHNS and CDR2 SASEGT. The CDR3 runs to 14 residues. DNA of the CDR3: TGTGCCAGCAGTCCGCGGACAGGGACCTACGAGCAGTACGTC. Translation gives CASSPRTGTYEQYV.

This clonotype was picked up one time. The chain uses TRBV13 and TRBJ1-6; 9 bases map to TRBD1. CDR3 length equals 16 residues. The germline V gene has CDR1 PRHDT and CDR2 FYEKMQ (reference sequence). Trimming took 5 bases from V and 8 from J; bases not matched to a gene: 10. CDR3 DNA sequence: TGTGCCAGCAGCCCGCTAGTTGGGACAGGGCATTCACCCCTCCACTTT. Translated: CASSPLVGTGHSPLHF.

The rearrangement links TRBV4-1 to TRBJ2-3, with 7 nucleotides matching TRBD1. The trim removed 4 bases at V and 1 base at J, leaving 8 bases unmatched. The CDR3 consists of 16 residues. CDR1 is MGHRA, CDR2 YSYEKL, per germline. CDR3 sequence: CASSLPKDRCTDTQYF. CDR3 DNA sequence: TGCGCCAGCAGCCTCCCCAAGGACAGGTGCACAGATACGCAGTATTTT.

The V call is TRBV5-5, the J call TRBJ2-7; D may correspond to TRBD1 or TRBD2 (5 bases each). This CDR3 has 11 residues. The V gene lost 4 bases and the J gene lost 11 bases, with 13 bases spanning the gap. Germline V gene lookup returns CDR1 SGHKS and CDR2 YYEKEE (reference sequence). CDR3 region: CASSLRDQEYF. The DNA for the CDR3 is TGTGCCAGCAGCCTCCGGGACCAAGAGTACTTC.

This clonotype was detected ten times or more. The chain has TRBV7-6 and TRBJ2-1, with D maybe TRBD1 (5 bases). Trimming left V 5 bases short and J 4 bases short, with 15 bases between. Germline CDR1 reads SGHVS; CDR2 reads FNYEAQ. The CDR3 is 15 amino acids. CDR3 in DNA: TGTGCCAGCAGCGACAGTTTGGCCCTTTACAATGAGCAGTTCTTC. It is translated as CASSDSLALYNEQFF.

This clonotype was seen ten or more times. The chain uses TRBV7-6 and TRBJ2-7; 9 bases fit TRBD2. Losses at the gene ends were 5 bases for V and 4 bases for J; bases not matched to a gene: 18. Per germline, CDR1 SGHVS and CDR2 FNYEAQ. The CDR3 is 18 residues long. CDR3 sequence reads: CASSLRVAGELGDYEQYV. The CDR3 nucleotides are TGTGCCAGCAGCCTCAGGGTAGCGGGGGAACTCGGGGATTACGAGCAGTACGTC.

This clonotype was counted only a few times. This rearrangement joins TRBV19 to TRBJ1-1; weak D call: TRBD1 (5 bases). The germline V and J ends were trimmed by 9 bases and 0 bases, with 11 bases remaining between them. The CDR3 covers 13 residues. Germline V lookup: CDR1 LNHDA, CDR2 SQIVND (reference sequence). CDR3 coding DNA: TGTGCCAGCCTCCTGGACATGAACACTGAAGCTTTCTTT. Encoded protein: CASLLDMNTEAFF. The whole variable domain, remainder taken from reference TRBV19 and TRBJ1-1, is DGGITQSPKYLFRKEGQNVTLSCEQNLNHDAMYWYRQDPGQGLRLIYYSQIVNDFQKGDIAEGYSVSREKKESFPLTVTSAQKNPTAFYLCASLLDMNTEAFFGQGTRLTVV.

This chain links TRBV7-2 with TRBJ2-3; D not resolved. V lost 4 bases and J lost 8, with 13 bases in between. Germline-derived CDR1 and CDR2 are SGHTA and FQGNSA. This CDR3 region has 13 residues. The CDR3, as DNA: TGTGCCAGCAGCTCCTCATCGGTTGGTACGCAGTATTTT. Translated: CASSSSSVGTQYF. The full variable domain, its missing parts supplied by reference TRBV7-2 and TRBJ2-3, is GAGVSQSPSNKVTEKGKDVELRCDPISGHTALYWYRQSLGQGLEFLIYFQGNSAPDKSGLPSDRFSAERTGGSVSTLTIQRTQQEDSAVYLCASSSSSVGTQYFGPGTRLTVL.

The chain recombines TRBV27 with TRBJ2-3; 8 bases are a match to TRBD1. CDR1 MNHEY and CDR2 SMNVEV come from the germline V gene (reference sequence). Unmatched junction bases numbered 5, after V lost 2 bases and J lost 4 bases. The CDR3 is 15 residues long. The CDR3 loop reads CASSLAGGYPDTQYF. Written as DNA, the CDR3 is TGTGCCAGCAGTTTAGCAGGGGGCTACCCAGATACGCAGTATTTT.

Comments on this clonotype: A much larger clone differs from this one at a single base, so this may be a read error. The chain recombines TRBV4-1 with TRBJ2-3, with D unresolved. The CDR3 sequence is 13 residues long. In germline, CDR1 is MGHRA, CDR2 YSYEKL. Trimming took off 0 bases at V and 2 bases at J, with 3 bases between the two ends. The DNA for the CDR3 is TGCGCCAGCAGCCAAGAGAACACAGATACGCAGTATTTT. Translating it yields CASSQENTDTQYF.

This rearrangement joins TRBV4-1 to TRBJ2-3; 8 bases agree with TRBD2. Germline V gene lookup returns CDR1 MGHRA and CDR2 YSYEKL. V was pared by 0 bases and J by 12 bases, with 8 bases of the junction left unmatched. This CDR3 contains 14 residues. The CDR3, as DNA: TGCGCCAGCAGCCAAGAAACGGCGGGGGGTCCACAGTATTTT. Its translation: CASSQETAGGPQYF.

The CDR3 nucleotides read TGTGCCAGCAGTTCGGGACTAGCGGGTCTTTTTGACCCACAGTACGAGCAGTACGTC. Translated, it gives CASSSGLAGLFDPQYEQYV. J is TRBJ2-7 and V is TRBV7-9; 12 positions agree with TRBD2. CDR3 length: 19 residues. J lost 4 bases, V lost 6 bases, and 19 bases had no gene match. Germline-derived CDR1 and CDR2 are SEHNR and FQNEAQ (reference sequence).

CDR3 nucleotides: TGTGCCAGCTCCTACGCCCCAGGCACAGATACGCAGTATTTT. This sequence encodes CASSYAPGTDTQYF. The V call is TRBV6-5, the J call TRBJ2-3; no clear D gene. The germline CDR1 and CDR2 sequences are MNHEY and SVGAGI. Between the trimmed V and J ends, which lost 8 bases and 1 base, there was a span of 13 bases. The CDR3 totals 14 residues.

The table lists this clonotype with a count of one. The gene calls are TRBV11-2 and TRBJ2-7; D uncertain. CDR1 is SGHAT, CDR2 FQNNGV, per germline. V was pared by 5 bases and J by 1 base, with 18 bases between. This CDR3 has 16 residues. The CDR3 sequence: CASSQHSSPTSYEQYF. In nucleotides, the CDR3 is TGTGCCAGCAGCCAACACTCAAGCCCTACTTCCTACGAGCAGTACTTC.

The rearrangement uses TRBV20-1 and TRBJ2-7, with a weak D call TRBD2 (5 bases). The germline V gene encodes CDR1 DFQATT and CDR2 SNEGSKA (reference sequence). Deletions cut 2 bases from V and 3 bases from J, with 11 bases between. The CDR3 is made up of 13 amino acids. The CDR3 loop is CSARIPGNYEQYF. Here the CDR3 DNA reads TGCAGTGCTAGAATCCCGGGGAACTACGAGCAGTACTTC.

J is TRBJ1-4 and V is TRBV19; D ambiguous. The CDR3 totals 12 residues. Germline loops: CDR1 LNHDA, CDR2 SQIVND (reference sequence). Trimming pared 3 bases from V and 8 bases from J, leaving 7 bases between. CDR3 loop: CASSILDEKLFF. DNA for the CDR3: TGTGCCAGTAGTATCCTGGACGAAAAACTGTTTTTT.